Sequencing of this T cell receptor (beta chain) was carried out in a study of CD8+CD57+ T cells in acquired aplastic anemia (dated by TCRdb to 2017 to 2018). About the study as a whole: DNA extracted from sorted CD4+ and CD8+ cells had a mean of about 3.3 ug, with a range of about 0.2 to 30 ug. CD8+CD57+ expansion was defined as a frequency above the mean frequency observed in healthy subjects.

Expansion of CD8+CD57+ cells had been shown by flow cytometry in the patients chosen for sequencing. All patients had severe acquired aplastic anemia diagnosed by International Study of Aplastic Anemia and Agranulocytosis and Camitta criteria. No therapy had been received by the patients at the time of blood sampling. In this study, sorted CD4+ and CD8+ T cells from the blood of healthy subjects and of severe aplastic anemia patients had their TCR repertoires deep-sequenced. Patients were enrolled under clinicaltrials.gov protocols 00001620, 01623167, 00001397, 00071045, 00081523 and 00961064 in the USA. Ficoll-Paque density gradient centrifugation was used to isolate peripheral blood mononuclear cells. Before DNA extraction, CD4+ and CD8+ T cells were sorted with FACS or magnetic beads. Genomic DNA served as template for TCR beta VDJ combination and CDR3 sequence profiling. An Illumina HiSeq 2000 was the platform used for TCR repertoire sequencing. Turning to the authors' computational methods: Repertoires were assessed using TRBV/TRBJ rearrangement plots, CDR3 size and DJ length profiles, and Simpson's diversity index. Whichever DNA sequence was most abundant in the deep sequencing data was defined as the immunodominant clone. CDR3 amino acid sequences were screened for sharing across subjects and compared with published repertoires and the VDJdb database. The raw public reads went through TCRdb reprocessing: fastp at Q25, MiXCR clone calling, in-frame beta chains kept. Entries that share a CDR3 protein sequence are merged under the most common genes and DNA. The V and J calls and clone size come from TCRdb's table, not from the authors' own analysis. This sample has under 500,000 distinct CDR3 sequences in its table, and under 40% of those were observed once. The ten largest clones add up to under 0.95% of the sample.

In this sample, this clonotype turned up many times. The clone's antigen remains unknown. No much larger clone exists at a distance of one base, and base qualities are not known. Study-wide findings and limitations: Although roughly 29 CD8+ CDR3 sequences were shared by patients and controls, these sequences appeared highly expressed in patients and within the immunodominant clones of patients. CD8+ Simpson's diversity did not differ significantly between patients and healthy controls (P=0.060).

Reading from cysteine to phenylalanine, the CDR3 counts 13 amino acids. Just the 39-base CDR3 DNA is kept, in frame starting at base 1. From the germline V gene, CDR1 is SNHLY and CDR2 is FYNNEI. A distance of 6 bases separates the germline ends of V and J, which lose 3 bases and 1 base respectively. The sequenced material came from sorted CD4+, CD8+, or CD8+CD57+ T cells (not recorded which) from PBMCs. The chain was built from TRBV2 and TRBJ1-2, with the D gene call left open. This receptor was identified in a human donor with aplastic anemia. This receptor carries the CDR3 CASSDQDNYGYTF. The nucleotides are TGTGCCAGCAGTGATCAGGATAACTATGGCTACACCTTC.